This entry describes one T cell receptor beta chain. As yet, its antigen is unknown. This clone may be a read error of a much larger clone one base away. This entry belongs to a study of T cells in Graves' hyperthyroidism and ophthalmopathy. Study-level points and caveats: Most thyroid clonotypes expanded above 0.001 appeared in blood too.

Researchers took RNA transcripts and amplified the TCR beta CDR3 regions from them. The HTBI primer set was used in a first-round RT-PCR of the TCR CDR3. TCRdb reanalysed the multiplex PCR reads using MiXCR and keeps one entry per CDR3 protein. The sample contains roughly 570,000 distinct CDR3 sequences, around 45% of which appear only once. An absence of ophthalmopathy progression within 18 months meant stable Graves' hyperthyroidism. Uncontrolled infections, other autoimmune diseases, pregnancy or lactation led to exclusion of patients. CDR1 is SGHRS, CDR2 YFSETQ, per germline. The CDR3 is 18 residues long.

This chain links TRBV5-1 with TRBJ2-7; TRBD2 matches at 14 bases. The sequenced sample was peripheral blood or thyroid tissue (not recorded which). The receptor was isolated from a woman between 18 and 30 years old with Graves' hyperthyroidism. Here the CDR3 DNA reads TGCGCCAGCAGCTTGGCCTCGACTAGCGGGAGGGGCTCCTACGAGCAGCACTTC. It is translated as CASSLASTSGRGSYEQHF.